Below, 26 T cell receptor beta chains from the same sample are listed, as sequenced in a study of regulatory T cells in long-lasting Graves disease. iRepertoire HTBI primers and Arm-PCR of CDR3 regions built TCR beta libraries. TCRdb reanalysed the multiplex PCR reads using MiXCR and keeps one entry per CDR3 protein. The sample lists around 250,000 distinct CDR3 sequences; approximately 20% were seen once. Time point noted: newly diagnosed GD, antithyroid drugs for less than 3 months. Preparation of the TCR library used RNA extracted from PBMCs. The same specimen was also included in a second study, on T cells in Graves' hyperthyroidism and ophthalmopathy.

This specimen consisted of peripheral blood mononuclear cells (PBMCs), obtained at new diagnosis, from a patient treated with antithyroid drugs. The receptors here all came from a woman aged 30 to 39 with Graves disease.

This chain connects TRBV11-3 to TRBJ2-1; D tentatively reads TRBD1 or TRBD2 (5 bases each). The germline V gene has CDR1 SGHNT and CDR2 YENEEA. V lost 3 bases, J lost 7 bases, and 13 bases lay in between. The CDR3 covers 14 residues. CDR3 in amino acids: CASSFFEGRNEQFF. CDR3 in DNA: TGTGCCAGCAGCTTTTTCGAGGGGCGTAATGAGCAGTTCTTC.

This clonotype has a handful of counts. CDR3 bases: TGCGCCAGCAGTTTAGAGGGTTTCTCTGGAAACACCATATATTTT. This encodes CASSLEGFSGNTIYF. The rearrangement joins TRBV4-1 to TRBJ1-3, with D unclear. V dropped 6 bases and J dropped 0 bases, with 12 bases sitting between them. From germline, CDR1 is MGHRA and CDR2 YSYEKL. The CDR3 extends over 15 amino acids.

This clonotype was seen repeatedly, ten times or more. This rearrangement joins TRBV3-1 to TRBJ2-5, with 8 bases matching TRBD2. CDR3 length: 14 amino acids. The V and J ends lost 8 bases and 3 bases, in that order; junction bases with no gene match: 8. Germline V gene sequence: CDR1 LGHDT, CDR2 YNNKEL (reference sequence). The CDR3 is CASRRGGGKETQYF. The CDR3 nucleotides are TGTGCCAGCCGCCGGGGGGGGGGCAAAGAGACCCAGTACTTC.

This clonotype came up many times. CDR3 bases: TGTGCCAGCAGTTTTCTGGGCAAGACCAATGAGCAGTTCTTC. Protein sequence: CASSFLGKTNEQFF. The genes are TRBV12-3 or TRBV12-4 and TRBJ2-1, with D hard to call. The CDR3 is 14 amino acids. The V gene lost 3 bases and the J gene lost 6 bases, with 12 bases spanning the gap.

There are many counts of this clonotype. This CDR3 reads CASSFRRNQLWNTEAFF. CDR3 coding DNA: TGTGCCAGTAGTTTTAGACGGAACCAGCTTTGGAACACTGAAGCTTTCTTT. This sequence joins TRBV19 and TRBJ1-1; D is unclear. Trimming shortened V by 5 bases and J by 1 base, and 20 bases separated the two germline ends. The CDR3 consists of 17 residues. Looked up from germline, CDR1 is LNHDA and CDR2 is SQIVND (reference sequence).

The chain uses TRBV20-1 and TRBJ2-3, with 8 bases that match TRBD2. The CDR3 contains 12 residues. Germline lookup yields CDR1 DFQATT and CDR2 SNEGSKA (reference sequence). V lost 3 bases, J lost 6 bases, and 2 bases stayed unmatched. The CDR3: CSASGGDDTQYF. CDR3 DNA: TGCAGTGCTAGCGGGGGGGACGATACGCAGTATTTT.

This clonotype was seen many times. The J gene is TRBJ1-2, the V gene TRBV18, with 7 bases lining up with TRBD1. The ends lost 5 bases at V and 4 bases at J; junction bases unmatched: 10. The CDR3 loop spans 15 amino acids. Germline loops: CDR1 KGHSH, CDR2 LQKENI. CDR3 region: CASSKTRDSSYGYTF. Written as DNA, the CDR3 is TGTGCCAGCTCAAAAACCCGGGACAGCAGCTATGGCTACACCTTC.

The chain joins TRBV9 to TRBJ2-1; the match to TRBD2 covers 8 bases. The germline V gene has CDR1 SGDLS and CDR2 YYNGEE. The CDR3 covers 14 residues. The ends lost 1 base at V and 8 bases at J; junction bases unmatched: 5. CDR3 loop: CASSVYGGAYEQFF. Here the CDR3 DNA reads TGTGCCAGCAGCGTATACGGGGGGGCCTATGAGCAGTTCTTC.

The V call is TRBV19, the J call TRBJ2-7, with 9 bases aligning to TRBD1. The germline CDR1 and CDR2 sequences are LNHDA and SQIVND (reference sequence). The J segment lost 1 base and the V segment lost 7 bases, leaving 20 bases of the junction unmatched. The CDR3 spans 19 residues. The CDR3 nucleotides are TGTGCCAGTAAATTTAAAGGGACAGGGATGAGTTCGCGGTCCTACGAGCAGTACTTC. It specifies CASKFKGTGMSSRSYEQYF.

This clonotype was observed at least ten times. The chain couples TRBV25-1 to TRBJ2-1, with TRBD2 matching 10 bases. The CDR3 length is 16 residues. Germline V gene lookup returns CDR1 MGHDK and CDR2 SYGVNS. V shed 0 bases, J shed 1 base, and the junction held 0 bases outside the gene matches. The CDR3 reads CASSEYSGGSYNEQFF. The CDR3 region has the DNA TGTGCCAGCAGTGAATATAGCGGGGGGTCCTACAATGAGCAGTTCTTC.

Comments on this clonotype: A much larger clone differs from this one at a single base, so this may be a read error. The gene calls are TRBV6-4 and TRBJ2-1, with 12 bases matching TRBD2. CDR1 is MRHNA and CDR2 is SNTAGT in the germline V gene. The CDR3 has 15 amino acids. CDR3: CANSDSSGGVNEQFF. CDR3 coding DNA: TGTGCCAACAGTGACTCTAGCGGGGGGGTCAATGAGCAGTTCTTC.

The CDR3 nucleotides read TGCGCCAGCAGCTTACAGGGGGCGCGGTTTGGCTACACCTTC. It specifies CASSLQGARFGYTF. The genes are TRBV5-1 and TRBJ1-2, with 9 positions matching TRBD1. The CDR3 runs to 14 residues. Germline V CDR1 and CDR2: SGHRS, YFSETQ. V gave up 2 bases and J gave up 7 bases; unmatched junction bases: 6. The full variable domain, completed using reference TRBV5-1 and TRBJ1-2, is KAGVTQTPRYLIKTRGQQVTLSCSPISGHRSVSWYQQTPGQGLQFLFEYFSETQRNKGNFPGRFSGRQFSNSRSEMNVSTLELGDSALYLCASSLQGARFGYTFGSGTRLTVV.

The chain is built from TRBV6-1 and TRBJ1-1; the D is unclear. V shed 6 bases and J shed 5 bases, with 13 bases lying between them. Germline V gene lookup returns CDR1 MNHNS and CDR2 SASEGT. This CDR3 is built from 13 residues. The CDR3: CASSGLDWTEAFF. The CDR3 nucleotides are TGTGCCAGCAGCGGCCTTGACTGGACTGAAGCTTTCTTT.

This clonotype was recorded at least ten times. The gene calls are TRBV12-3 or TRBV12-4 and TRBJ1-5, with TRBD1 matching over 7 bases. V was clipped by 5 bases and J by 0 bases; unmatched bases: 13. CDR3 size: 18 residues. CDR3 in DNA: TGTGCCAGCAGTCGTATCCTGGGACAGTTCTATAGCAATCAGCCCCAGCATTTT. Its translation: CASSRILGQFYSNQPQHF.

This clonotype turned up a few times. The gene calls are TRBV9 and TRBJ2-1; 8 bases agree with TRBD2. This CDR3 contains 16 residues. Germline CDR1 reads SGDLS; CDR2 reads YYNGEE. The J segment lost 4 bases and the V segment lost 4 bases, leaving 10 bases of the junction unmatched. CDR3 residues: CASSPPGGAGYNEQFF. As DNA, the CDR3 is TGTGCCAGCAGCCCCCCGGGGGGGGCCGGGTACAATGAGCAGTTCTTC.

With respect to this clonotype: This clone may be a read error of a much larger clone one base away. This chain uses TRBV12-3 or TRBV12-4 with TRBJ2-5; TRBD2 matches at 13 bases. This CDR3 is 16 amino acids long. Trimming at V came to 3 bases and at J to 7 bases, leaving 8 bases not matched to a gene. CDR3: CASSFGTSGAEGTQYF. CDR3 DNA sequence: TGTGCCAGCAGTTTTGGGACTAGCGGGGCTGAAGGGACCCAGTACTTC.

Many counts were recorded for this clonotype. In DNA, the CDR3 is TGTGCCAGCAGCCAAGACGGGCTGGGCTATGGCTACACCTTC. Translation: CASSQDGLGYGYTF. V is TRBV3-1 and J is TRBJ1-2; no definite D call. CDR1 and CDR2 from the germline V gene are LGHDT and YNNKEL (reference sequence). V shed 0 bases and J shed 4 bases, with 9 bases lying between them. The CDR3 runs to 14 residues.

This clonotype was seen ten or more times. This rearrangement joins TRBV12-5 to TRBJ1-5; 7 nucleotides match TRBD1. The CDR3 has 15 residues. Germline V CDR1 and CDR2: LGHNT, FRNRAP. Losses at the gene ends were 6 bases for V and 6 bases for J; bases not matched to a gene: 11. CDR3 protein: CASGPVDRELQPQHF. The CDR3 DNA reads TGTGCTAGTGGCCCTGTTGACAGGGAGCTTCAGCCCCAGCATTTT.

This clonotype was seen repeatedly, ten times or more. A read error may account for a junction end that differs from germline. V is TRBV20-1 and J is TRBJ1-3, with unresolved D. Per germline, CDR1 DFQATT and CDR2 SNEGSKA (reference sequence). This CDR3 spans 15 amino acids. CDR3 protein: CSARERRLSANTIYF. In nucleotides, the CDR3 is TGCAGTGCTAGAGAGAGACGTCTCTCTGCAAACACCATATATTTT.

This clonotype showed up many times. CDR3 amino acids: CASNTGGRDTEAFF. In nucleotides, the CDR3 is TGTGCCAGCAACACAGGGGGGAGAGACACTGAAGCTTTCTTT. The V call is TRBV6-1, the J call TRBJ1-1; 8 bases agree with TRBD1. CDR1 MNHNS and CDR2 SASEGT come from the germline V gene. CDR3 size: 14 residues. J was trimmed by 3 bases and V by 7 bases; bases with no gene match: 7.

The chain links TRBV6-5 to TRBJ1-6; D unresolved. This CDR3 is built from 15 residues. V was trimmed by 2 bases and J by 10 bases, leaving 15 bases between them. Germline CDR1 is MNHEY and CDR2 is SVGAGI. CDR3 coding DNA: TGTGCCAGCAGTTACGACAACGGGGATTACTCACCCCTCCACTTT. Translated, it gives CASSYDNGDYSPLHF.

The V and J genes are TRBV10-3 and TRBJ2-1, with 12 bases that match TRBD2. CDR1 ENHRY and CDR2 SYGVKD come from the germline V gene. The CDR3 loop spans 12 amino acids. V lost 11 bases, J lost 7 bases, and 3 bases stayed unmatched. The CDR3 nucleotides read TGTGCCTCGGGACTAGCGGGTAATGAGCAGTTCTTC. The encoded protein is CASGLAGNEQFF.

CDR3 residues: CASSLRTSGGVNTGELFF. DNA for the CDR3: TGTGCCAGCAGCCTTAGGACTAGCGGGGGGGTAAACACCGGGGAGCTGTTTTTT. V and J are TRBV6-2 or TRBV6-3 and TRBJ2-2, with TRBD2 matching 15 bases. CDR1 is MNHEY and CDR2 is SVGEGT in the germline V gene. The V segment lost 6 bases and the J segment 2 bases; nucleotides outside the gene matches: 7. The CDR3 spans 18 residues.

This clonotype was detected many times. This CDR3 is CSASLSYSSYEQYF. CDR3 DNA sequence: TGCAGTGCTAGCCTTAGTTACAGCTCCTACGAGCAGTACTTC. The rearrangement uses TRBV20-1 and TRBJ2-7; D is unresolved. The V end lost 3 bases, the J end lost 0 bases, and 12 bases lay between the germline ends. Germline CDR1 and CDR2: DFQATT and SNEGSKA (reference sequence). This CDR3 is 14 amino acids long.

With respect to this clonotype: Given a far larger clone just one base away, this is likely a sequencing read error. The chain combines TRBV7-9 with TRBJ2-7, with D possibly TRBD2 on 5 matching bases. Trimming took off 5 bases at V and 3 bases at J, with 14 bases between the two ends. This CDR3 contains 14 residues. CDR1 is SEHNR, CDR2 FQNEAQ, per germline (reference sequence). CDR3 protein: CASSPRGGIYEQYF. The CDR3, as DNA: TGTGCCAGCAGCCCCCGCGGAGGAATCTACGAGCAGTACTTC.

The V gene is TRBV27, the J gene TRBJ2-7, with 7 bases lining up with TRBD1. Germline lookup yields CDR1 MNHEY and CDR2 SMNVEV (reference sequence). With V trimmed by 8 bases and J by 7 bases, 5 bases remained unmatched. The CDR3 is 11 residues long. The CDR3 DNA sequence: TGTGCCAGCTCGACAGGGCATGAGCAGTACTTC. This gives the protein CASSTGHEQYF.